This TCR beta chain was observed in a study of blood T cell repertoires in COVID-19. For the study at large: COVID-19 samples from acute and convalescent phases originated in the United States, Italy and Spain. PBMCs, B-cell-depleted T cells, or T cells provided the cDNA or gDNA that made up the material.

A Seattle source enrolled patients during active infection and followed them longitudinally. Study processing details: Reference gene primers were amplified, and this amplification served to estimate nucleated cell counts. Using immunoSEQ multiplex PCR, the repertoire was profiled, and TCRdb retains in-frame clones only, with some absent. The V and J calls and the clone size are those of that table, but D and trimming were determined from the DNA. Here the sample spans 250,000 to 300,000 clones, 88% being singletons. Trimming at V came to 3 bases and at J to 5 bases, leaving 7 bases not matched to a gene. Germline CDR1 and CDR2: GTSNPN and SVGIG (reference sequence). This CDR3 is 15 amino acids long.

The rearrangement uses TRBV30 and TRBJ2-1, with 10 positions matching TRBD1. The TCR originated in a woman under 40 with COVID-19, enrolled during active disease. The sequenced sample consisted of peripheral blood. CDR3 in amino acids: CAWSPGTGDHNEQFF. Here the CDR3 DNA reads TGTGCCTGGAGCCCCGGGACAGGGGATCACAATGAGCAGTTCTTC.